These 26 T cell receptor beta chains were all obtained from the same sample, sequenced in a study of OX40 agonist ivuxolimab in advanced cancers. Using immunoSEQ multiplex PCR, the repertoire was profiled, and TCRdb retains in-frame clones only, with some absent. This sample has tens of thousands of clones, with about nine tenths found just once. The sample was CD4+ or CD8+ T cells sorted from blood, taken in a trial of the OX40 agonist ivuxolimab. The receptors come from an adult with an advanced solid tumor such as melanoma, head and neck, liver or kidney cancer.

V usage is TRBV6-5 and J usage is TRBJ2-2; D is ambiguous. The CDR3 spans 12 residues. Germline-derived CDR1 and CDR2 are MNHEY and SVGAGI. V shed 6 bases and J shed 2 bases, with 4 bases lying between them. DNA for the CDR3: TGTGCCAGCAGCGCTAACACCGGGGAGCTGTTTTTT. Encoded protein: CASSANTGELFF.

This rearrangement joins TRBV11-2 to TRBJ2-5; D unresolved. The germline V gene has CDR1 SGHAT and CDR2 FQNNGV. V gave up 1 base and J gave up 5 bases, with 2 bases separating them. The CDR3 consists of 11 residues. This CDR3 reads CASSLGETQYF. CDR3 DNA sequence: TGTGCCAGCAGCTTAGGCGAGACCCAGTACTTC.

The rearrangement uses TRBV4-3 and TRBJ1-4; D is undetermined. The V end lost 3 bases, the J end lost 0 bases, and 8 bases lay between the germline ends. Germline V gene lookup returns CDR1 LGHNA and CDR2 YSLEER. CDR3 size: 15 residues. CDR3 bases: TGCGCCAGCAGCCATTTCACAGCAACTAATGAAAAACTGTTTTTT. The encoded protein is CASSHFTATNEKLFF.

The chain uses TRBV5-5 and TRBJ2-7; a weak D match, TRBD1 (6 bases). The CDR3 runs 13 residues. Trimming took off 6 bases at V and 0 bases at J, with 10 bases between the two ends. CDR1 is SGHKS, CDR2 YYEKEE, per germline (reference sequence). CDR3 sequence: CASIADSSYEQYF. The CDR3 DNA follows: TGTGCCAGCATTGCGGACAGCTCCTACGAGCAGTACTTC.

The chain combines TRBV4-1 with TRBJ1-2, with D possibly TRBD1 on 5 matching bases. The CDR3 is 15 amino acids. Per germline, CDR1 MGHRA and CDR2 YSYEKL. Trimming removed 0 bases from V and 4 bases from J, with 12 bases in between. CDR3 residues: CASSQDLSGIYGYTF. CDR3 nucleotide sequence: TGCGCCAGCAGCCAAGATCTTTCAGGGATCTATGGCTACACCTTC.

The V and J genes are TRBV28 and TRBJ2-1; no clear D. The V and J ends lost 6 bases and 8 bases respectively, with 8 bases between them. CDR1 is MDHEN and CDR2 is SYDVKM in the germline V gene. The CDR3 spans 11 residues. The CDR3 loop reads CASSPQYEQFF. The CDR3 DNA reads TGTGCCAGCAGCCCACAATATGAGCAGTTCTTC.

The chain links TRBV9 to TRBJ2-7, with 10 bases that match TRBD1. The V and J ends lost 0 bases and 3 bases, in that order; junction bases with no gene match: 3. Germline assignment: CDR1 SGDLS and CDR2 YYNGEE. The CDR3 is 15 residues long. CDR3 sequence (DNA): TGTGCCAGCAGCGTAGGGGGACAGGGGTACTACGAGCAGTACTTC. It specifies CASSVGGQGYYEQYF.

The sample holds one count of this clone. The chain couples TRBV15 to TRBJ1-5; possibly TRBD1 for D (5 bases). This CDR3 contains 15 residues. Looked up from germline, CDR1 is LNHNV and CDR2 is YYDKDF (reference sequence). The V gene lost 0 bases and the J gene lost 6 bases, with 12 bases spanning the gap. In nucleotides, the CDR3 is TGTGCCACCAGCAGAGAAAGGGGCCCGGGTCAGCCCCAGCATTTT. This encodes CATSRERGPGQPQHF.

V and J are TRBV18 and TRBJ1-4; D is undetermined. The CDR3 has 14 residues. In germline, CDR1 is KGHSH, CDR2 LQKENI. Deletions cut 1 base from V and 5 bases from J, with 8 bases between. CDR3 region: CASSPREQNEKLFF. In DNA form, the CDR3 reads TGTGCCAGCTCACCACGGGAGCAAAATGAAAAACTGTTTTTT.

This chain uses TRBV29-1 with TRBJ2-7; no clear D gene. The V gene's germline CDR1 is SQVTM and CDR2 ANQGSEA. V was cut by 1 base and J by 2 bases, with 9 bases left in between. This CDR3 comprises 13 residues. The chain's CDR3 is CSVEVATAYEQYF. CDR3 nucleotide sequence: TGCAGCGTTGAAGTGGCTACCGCCTACGAGCAGTACTTC.

The chain employs TRBV6-6 and TRBJ1-5, with a tentative D call TRBD1 (5 bases). The CDR3 is 14 amino acids. V lost 2 bases and J 3 bases, leaving 8 bases between the germline ends. The V gene's germline CDR1 is MNHNY and CDR2 SVGAGI (reference sequence). The CDR3 loop reads CASSYGGINQPQHF. The DNA for the CDR3 is TGTGCCAGCAGTTACGGGGGGATCAATCAGCCCCAGCATTTT.

This chain links TRBV6-6 with TRBJ2-1; a possible D gene is TRBD1 (6 bases). Germline CDR1 and CDR2: MNHNY and SVGAGI (reference sequence). V lost 5 bases and J 3 bases, leaving 14 bases between the germline ends. This CDR3 is 15 amino acids long. The CDR3 protein is CASSDLTGLYNEQFF. CDR3 bases: TGTGCCAGCAGTGATCTGACAGGCCTCTACAATGAGCAGTTCTTC.

V gene TRBV7-6 combines with J gene TRBJ2-5; 12 bases agree with TRBD2. Germline CDR1 SGHVS, CDR2 FNYEAQ. V shed 5 bases and J 0 bases; nucleotides not matched to a gene: 7. The CDR3 has 17 amino acids. The CDR3 reads CASSSRLAGANQETQYF. CDR3 DNA sequence: TGTGCCAGCAGCAGCAGACTAGCGGGGGCCAACCAAGAGACCCAGTACTTC.

This clone occurred once. The rearrangement joins TRBV28 to TRBJ2-3, with D unresolved. Deletions cut 3 bases from V and 0 bases from J, with 13 bases between. The CDR3 is made up of 16 amino acids. Germline values: CDR1 MDHEN, CDR2 SYDVKM. DNA of the CDR3: TGTGCCAGCAGTTTCGAAATCCCATATAGCACAGATACGCAGTATTTT. Its translation: CASSFEIPYSTDTQYF.

The chain recombines TRBV6-5 with TRBJ1-2; the D gene is possibly TRBD1 (6 bases). V was shortened by 5 bases and J by 4 bases, with 11 bases between the two germline ends. This CDR3 contains 13 residues. Germline CDR1 and CDR2: MNHEY and SVGAGI. The CDR3 loop reads CASSTGGAYGYTF. For the CDR3, the DNA is TGTGCCAGCAGTACCGGGGGGGCCTATGGCTACACCTTC.

Comments on this clone: The junction differs from germline at one of its ends, possibly a read error. The chain combines TRBV27 with TRBJ2-2; 10 nucleotides align to TRBD1. The CDR3 covers 11 residues. Germline V lookup: CDR1 MNHEY, CDR2 SMNVEV (reference sequence). CDR3 sequence: CASLGTGELFF. CDR3 bases: TGTGCCAGCTTAGGGACAGGGGAACTGTTTTTT.

The J gene is TRBJ1-5, the V gene TRBV19; D gene unclear. Trimming left V 8 bases short and J 0 bases short, with 11 bases between. Germline V gene lookup returns CDR1 LNHDA and CDR2 SQIVND (reference sequence). The CDR3 has 14 amino acids. This chain's CDR3 is CASLGIYSNQPQHF. The CDR3, as DNA: TGTGCCAGTCTAGGGATCTATAGCAATCAGCCCCAGCATTTT.

The V gene is TRBV23-1, the J gene TRBJ2-2; 9 nucleotides agree with TRBD2. TRBV23-1 is reported as an ORF; its role is uncertain. With V trimmed by 10 bases and J by 6 bases, 9 bases remained unmatched. This CDR3 is built from 14 residues. Here the CDR3 reads CATAGGAVPGELFF. The CDR3 DNA reads as TGCGCCACCGCGGGAGGGGCCGTCCCCGGGGAGCTGTTTTTT.

The V gene is TRBV4-2, the J gene TRBJ2-5; D is unresolved. The J call may be mistaken, given a closer DNA end match to TRBJ2-7. Per the germline V gene, CDR1 is LGHNA and CDR2 is YNFKEQ. The CDR3 sequence is 15 residues long. The CDR3 reads CASSQVGTASYEQYF. In DNA form, the CDR3 reads TGTGCCAGCAGCCAAGTGGGAACGGCCTCCTACGAGCAGTACTTC.

The chain has TRBV4-3 and TRBJ2-2; perhaps TRBD2 as D (7 bases). V shed 4 bases and J shed 5 bases, with 17 bases lying between them. Germline values: CDR1 LGHNA, CDR2 YSLEER. The CDR3 covers 16 residues. The CDR3 nucleotides read TGCGCCAGCAGCCCTCCAGCGGGGACACGGACCGGGGAGCTGTTTTTT. This encodes CASSPPAGTRTGELFF.

The V gene is TRBV6-5, the J gene TRBJ1-1; unclear D gene. The CDR3 extends over 14 amino acids. V was trimmed by 1 base and J by 1 base, leaving 7 bases between them. Germline V CDR1 and CDR2: MNHEY, SVGAGI. The CDR3 sequence: CASSYLGSNTEAFF. The CDR3 DNA sequence: TGTGCCAGCAGTTACTTGGGGTCGAACACTGAAGCTTTCTTT.

This clone was picked up one time. The rearrangement joins TRBV27 to TRBJ2-3; a weak D match, TRBD2 (7 bases). Trimming removed 3 bases from V and 2 bases from J, with 9 bases in between. The CDR3 is made up of 14 amino acids. Per the germline V gene, CDR1 is MNHEY and CDR2 is SMNVEV (reference sequence). The CDR3 spells CASSFGGLTDTQYF. CDR3 sequence (DNA): TGTGCCAGCAGTTTCGGGGGGCTCACAGATACGCAGTATTTT.

This chain uses TRBV27 with TRBJ1-1; tentative D call: TRBD1 (6 bases). Germline CDR1 is MNHEY and CDR2 is SMNVEV (reference sequence). V was cut by 6 bases and J by 5 bases, with 22 bases left in between. This CDR3 spans 16 amino acids. The chain's CDR3 is CASSHLRGAQGTEAFF. The CDR3 DNA is TGTGCCAGCAGCCACCTACGAGGGGCCCAGGGGACTGAAGCTTTCTTT.

This clone has only one observation. Here the CDR3 reads CASSKGTGSQPQHF. CDR3 in DNA: TGTGCCAGCAGCAAAGGGACAGGGAGTCAGCCCCAGCATTTT. This chain links TRBV21-1 with TRBJ1-5; the D segment call TRBD1 is taken from the table without a DNA check. TRBV21-1 is shown as a pseudogene. This CDR3 has 14 residues.

The V gene is TRBV6-6, the J gene TRBJ2-5; D unresolved. Trimming took off 8 bases at V and 4 bases at J, with 17 bases between the two ends. The CDR3 extends over 14 amino acids. Germline-derived CDR1 and CDR2 are MNHNY and SVGAGI (reference sequence). The CDR3 loop is CASAHQMALETQYF. CDR3 DNA: TGTGCCAGCGCCCATCAGATGGCCTTAGAGACCCAGTACTTC.

The rearrangement uses TRBV6-5 and TRBJ2-7; a possible D gene is TRBD1 (6 bases). The CDR3 length is 13 residues. Trimming took off 2 bases at V and 3 bases at J, with 8 bases between the two ends. In germline, CDR1 is MNHEY, CDR2 SVGAGI. CDR3 region: CASSYGGLYEQYF. The CDR3 DNA reads as TGTGCCAGCAGTTACGGGGGCCTCTACGAGCAGTACTTC.